This is a list of T cell receptor beta chains from one sample in a study of shared clonotypes between healthy human individuals. Repertoires were generated with immunoSEQ multiplex PCR, while TCRdb's copy carries only in-frame clones and drops some. In the table there are about 870,000 clones, around 92% of which are singletons. What was sequenced was naive CD8+ T cells sorted from blood. The source is a man aged 25-45 years in good health. Each CDR3 is given with its conserved first and last residue. Each record gives: CDR3 DNA, CDR3 protein, V gene, D gene, J gene. A D gene is named only where the DNA matches it firmly.

TGTGCCAGCAGTGCGGACCTCTATGGCTACACCTTC | CASSADLYGYTF | TRBV6-5 | NA | TRBJ1-2
TGTGCCAGCAGGGGCCAGGGACTTGAAAAACTGTTTTTT | CASRGQGLEKLFF | TRBV7-9 | NA | TRBJ1-4
TGTGCCAGCACCGGGACAGGGAGAACCTACGAGCAGTACTTC | CASTGTGRTYEQYF | TRBV28 | TRBD1 | TRBJ2-7
TGCGCCAGCAGTCCGCGGGAGAATCTCTACGAGCAGTACTTC | CASSPRENLYEQYF | TRBV5-1 | TRBD2 | TRBJ2-7
TGTGCCAGTAGTTTGTGGCTCGGGGACATGGGGAATCAGCCCCAGCATTTT | CASSLWLGDMGNQPQHF | TRBV19 | NA | TRBJ1-5
TGTGCCAGCAGTTTTGGACAGGGCATGAGGATAGACTACACCTTC | CASSFGQGMRIDYTF | TRBV28 | TRBD1 | TRBJ1-2
TGTGCCACCAGCGAAAACACCGGGGAGCTGTTTTTT | CATSENTGELFF | TRBV15 | NA | TRBJ2-2
TGTGCCAGTAGTATAGGCGTCGGAGGCTCCTACAATGAGCAGTTCTTC | CASSIGVGGSYNEQFF | TRBV19 | NA | TRBJ2-1
TGTGCCAGCAGTTTATCAGCAGGGGATACCTACAATGAGCAGTTCTTC | CASSLSAGDTYNEQFF | TRBV27 | NA | TRBJ2-1
TGCGCCAGCAGCTGGGACAGGGGAAGTTACACCGGGGAGCTGTTTTTT | CASSWDRGSYTGELFF | TRBV5-1 | TRBD1 | TRBJ2-2
TGTGCCAGCAGCGGAGAGGGGACTAGCTTCTACGAGCAGTACTTC | CASSGEGTSFYEQYF | TRBV9 | TRBD2 | TRBJ2-7
TGTGCCAGCAGCGTAACGCACAATGAGCAGTTCTTC | CASSVTHNEQFF | TRBV9 | NA | TRBJ2-1
TGTGCCAGCAGCTTAGATATCGATCACACTGAAGCTTTCTTT | CASSLDIDHTEAFF | TRBV11-2 | NA | TRBJ1-1
TGTGCCAGCAGCTTGGGGTCCAAAAACATTCAGTACTTC | CASSLGSKNIQYF | TRBV5-6 | NA | TRBJ2-4
TGTGCCAGCAGTCCCACAGGGGAAATTGTCTACGAGCAGTACTTC | CASSPTGEIVYEQYF | TRBV7-8 | TRBD1 | TRBJ2-7
TGTGCCAGCAGCGGAGTAAGCTCTGGGGCCAACGTCCTGACTTTC | CASSGVSSGANVLTF | TRBV9 | NA | TRBJ2-6
TGTGCCAGCAGCTTGGGCAGGGGGCCATACGAGCAGTACTTC | CASSLGRGPYEQYF | TRBV11-2 | TRBD1 | TRBJ2-7
TGCAGCGGGGAGGGGGTCGCAACCTACAATGAGCAGTTCTTC | CSGEGVATYNEQFF | TRBV29-1 | NA | TRBJ2-1
TGCAGCGTTGAACGCGAGTCAGATACGCAGTATTTT | CSVERESDTQYF | TRBV29-1 | NA | TRBJ2-3
TGTGCCAGCAGTCTGAGGCCGTGGGGGAACTATGGCTACACCTTC | CASSLRPWGNYGYTF | TRBV6-5 | NA | TRBJ1-2